Listed here are 5 T cell receptor beta chains from one sample, sequenced in a study of OX40 agonist ivuxolimab in advanced cancers. Assay used: immunoSEQ multiplex PCR; TCRdb lists only in-frame clones, some missing. This table has over 95,000 clones, about 91% appearing once. This specimen was CD4+ or CD8+ T cells sorted from blood, taken in a trial of the OX40 agonist ivuxolimab. These receptors came from an adult with an advanced solid tumor such as melanoma, head and neck, liver or kidney cancer.

The J gene is TRBJ2-3, the V gene TRBV6-6, with D hard to call. CDR3 length: 11 amino acids. The germline V gene encodes CDR1 MNHNY and CDR2 SVGAGI (reference sequence). V dropped 2 bases and J dropped 4 bases, with 1 base sitting between them. Here the CDR3 DNA reads TGTGCCAGCAGTTACGCAGATACGCAGTATTTT. Translating gives CASSYADTQYF.

CDR3 coding DNA: TGTGCCTGTCCCGACGACAGGGAAGAGACCCAGTACTTC. This codes for CACPDDREETQYF. This sequence joins TRBV30 and TRBJ2-5, with 7 bases matching TRBD1. Germline CDR1 GTSNPN, CDR2 SVGIG (reference sequence). The junction had 7 bases not matched to a gene; V was cut back by 6 bases and J by 3 bases. The CDR3 consists of 13 residues.

The chain recombines TRBV7-2 with TRBJ2-3, with 9 bases lining up with TRBD1. With V trimmed by 5 bases and J by 0 bases, 9 bases remained unmatched. This CDR3 region has 17 residues. In germline, CDR1 is SGHTA, CDR2 FQGNSA. The CDR3 DNA follows: TGTGCCAGCAGCACCAGTGACAGGGGGATTAGCACAGATACGCAGTATTTT. Amino acid sequence: CASSTSDRGISTDTQYF.

The chain has TRBV7-9 and TRBJ2-1; TRBD2 matches 7 bases. Losses at the gene ends were 2 bases for V and 6 bases for J; bases not matched to a gene: 4. Germline V gene sequence: CDR1 SEHNR, CDR2 FQNEAQ (reference sequence). This CDR3 contains 14 residues. This chain's CDR3 is CASSLSLAANEQFF. CDR3 DNA: TGTGCCAGCAGCTTATCCCTAGCGGCCAATGAGCAGTTCTTC.

The CDR3 bases are TGTGCCAGCAGTTACGCCGGGACAGCCAACACCGGGGAGCTGTTTTTT. This codes for CASSYAGTANTGELFF. This rearrangement joins TRBV7-2 to TRBJ2-2; 7 bases are a match to TRBD1. Germline V gives CDR1 SGHTA, CDR2 FQGNSA. Trimming at V came to 6 bases and at J to 2 bases, leaving 9 bases not matched to a gene. The CDR3 consists of 16 residues.